This T cell receptor beta chain stems from a study of blood T cells in healthy people across ages. After removal of 4 bases from V and 11 bases from J, the junction contained 5 bases not matched to a gene. The CDR3 length is 11 residues. Germline V gene lookup returns CDR1 MNHEY and CDR2 SMNVEV (reference sequence). This clonotype was seen at least ten times. The authors ran a second PCR of about 6 to 12 cycles using a sample-barcoded 5' primer and a J-beta primer mix. TCRdb fed the 5' RACE reads into MiXCR, producing one record per CDR3 protein. The data hold about 1.7 million distinct CDR3 sequences, with roughly 28% observed a single time.

Sequenced sample: blood. The chain employs TRBV27 and TRBJ2-7; 7 nucleotides agree with TRBD1. This clonotype was obtained from a woman between 25 and 40 years old in good health. CDR3 amino acids: CASSSGTAKYF. The CDR3 coding sequence is TGTGCCAGCAGTTCCGGGACAGCCAAGTACTTC.